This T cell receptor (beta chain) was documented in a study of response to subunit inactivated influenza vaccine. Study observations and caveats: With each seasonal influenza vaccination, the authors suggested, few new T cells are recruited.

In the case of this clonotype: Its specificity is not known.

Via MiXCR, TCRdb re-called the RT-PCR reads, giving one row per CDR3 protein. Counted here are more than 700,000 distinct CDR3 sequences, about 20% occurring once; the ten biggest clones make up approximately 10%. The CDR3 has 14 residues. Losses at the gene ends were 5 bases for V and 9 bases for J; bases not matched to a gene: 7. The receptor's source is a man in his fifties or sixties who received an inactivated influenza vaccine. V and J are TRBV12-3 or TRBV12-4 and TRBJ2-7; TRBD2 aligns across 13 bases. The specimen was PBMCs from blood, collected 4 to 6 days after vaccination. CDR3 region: CASSTSGRAAGQYF. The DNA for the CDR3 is TGTGCCAGCAGTACTAGCGGGAGGGCCGCTGGGCAGTACTTC.